A single sample gave rise to the 12 T cell receptor beta chains below, sequenced in a study of CD8 T cells in Susac syndrome. With random hexamers, reverse transcription was performed on about 0.5 to 1 ug of RNA. A single record per CDR3 protein comes from TCRdb applying MiXCR to the immunoSEQ multiplex PCR reads. The data hold 180,000 or so distinct CDR3 sequences, with roughly 96% observed a single time. Sequencing was performed on CD4+ T cells from PBMCs. Receptor source: a human donor with multiple sclerosis.

The chain has TRBV4-2 and TRBJ2-1; possibly TRBD2 for D (6 bases). V gave up 1 base and J gave up 7 bases, with 14 bases separating them. Germline values: CDR1 LGHNA, CDR2 YNFKEQ. The length of the CDR3 is 15 residues. The CDR3 DNA sequence: TGTGCCAGCAGCCAAGGGGGAGGACCGGGGAATGAGCAGTTCTTC. This encodes CASSQGGGPGNEQFF.

This clonotype was seen only once. J is TRBJ2-5 and V is TRBV29-1, with unresolved D. With 7 bases removed from V and 5 bases from J, the gap between germline ends came to 11 bases. The CDR3 extends over 11 amino acids. Germline lookup yields CDR1 SQVTM and CDR2 ANQGSEA. The CDR3 is CSALSTETQYF. The CDR3 coding sequence is TGCAGCGCGTTATCTACCGAGACCCAGTACTTC.

The chain combines TRBV20-1 with TRBJ1-2, with D unresolved. Deletions cut 6 bases from V and 6 bases from J, with 17 bases between. The CDR3 is 13 amino acids. Germline V lookup: CDR1 DFQATT, CDR2 SNEGSKA (reference sequence). CDR3 protein: CSAPFGRLHGYTF. For the CDR3, the DNA is TGCAGTGCACCCTTTGGCAGACTACATGGCTACACCTTC.

The CDR3 coding sequence is TGTGCCAGCAGCTTAGGTGGACAGGCGGACGTAAAACTGTTTTTT. Protein: CASSLGGQADVKLFF. The rearrangement links TRBV5-4 to TRBJ1-4, with 7 nucleotides matching TRBD1. V gave up 2 bases and J gave up 10 bases; unmatched junction bases: 11. The CDR3 is 15 amino acids. CDR1 is SGHNT and CDR2 is YYREEE in the germline V gene (reference sequence).

The genes are TRBV6-6 and TRBJ2-7; D unresolved. The V gene's germline CDR1 is MNHNY and CDR2 SVGAGI (reference sequence). Trimming took off 8 bases at V and 7 bases at J, with 21 bases between the two ends. The CDR3 is 14 amino acids. In nucleotides, the CDR3 is TGTGCCAGCGCCCGACCGGCTCCAGAGAAGGAGCAGTACTTC. It codes for CASARPAPEKEQYF.

This clonotype was recorded once. This rearrangement joins TRBV11-2 to TRBJ2-3; D remains ambiguous. The CDR3 is made up of 11 amino acids. V was shortened by 6 bases and J by 9 bases, with 10 bases between the two germline ends. Germline V gives CDR1 SGHAT, CDR2 FQNNGV. CDR3 sequence (DNA): TGTGCCAGCAGTTCGACCCAGACGCAGTATTTT. It encodes CASSSTQTQYF.

The CDR3: CASSRGPGQLTSNYGYTF. CDR3 in DNA: TGCGCCAGCAGCCGAGGACCGGGACAGTTGACGTCTAACTATGGCTACACCTTC. V is TRBV5-1 and J is TRBJ1-2, with TRBD1 matching 7 bases. Germline trimming cut 4 bases from V and 0 bases from J; bases unmatched to any gene: 15. Germline lookup yields CDR1 SGHRS and CDR2 YFSETQ. The CDR3 consists of 18 residues.

The rearrangement links TRBV6-5 to TRBJ1-2; D perhaps matches TRBD1 (5 bases). CDR1 is MNHEY, CDR2 SVGAGI, per germline. The CDR3 extends over 13 amino acids. Trimming cost V 6 bases and J 8 bases, with 16 bases left between them. As DNA, the CDR3 is TGTGCCAGCAGCTGGGACCGCTTGGGAGGCTACACCTTC. Translated, it gives CASSWDRLGGYTF.

The J gene is TRBJ1-1, the V gene TRBV12-3 or TRBV12-4; D call uncertain. The germline V and J ends were trimmed by 3 bases and 2 bases, with 1 base remaining between them. The CDR3 is 11 amino acids. CDR3 nucleotide sequence: TGTGCCAGCAGTTTCAACACTGAAGCTTTCTTT. Translating gives CASSFNTEAFF.

The chain joins TRBV28 to TRBJ2-7; D unclear. The CDR3 runs to 16 residues. Germline V gene lookup returns CDR1 MDHEN and CDR2 SYDVKM. V lost 2 bases and J lost 3, with 17 bases in between. The CDR3 spells CASSLVTHSTVYEQYF. As DNA, the CDR3 is TGTGCCAGCAGTTTAGTGACTCACTCTACCGTCTACGAGCAGTACTTC.

This chain uses TRBV12-3 or TRBV12-4 with TRBJ2-1; 10 bases line up with TRBD2. The CDR3 loop spans 15 amino acids. V shed 4 bases and J 5 bases; nucleotides not matched to a gene: 5. CDR3 DNA: TGTGCCAGCAGTTCAACTAGCGGGAAGAACAATGAGCAGTTCTTC. Amino acid sequence: CASSSTSGKNNEQFF.

V is TRBV20-1 and J is TRBJ2-3; 9 positions agree with TRBD1. V shed 1 base, J shed 7 bases, and the junction held 9 bases outside the gene matches. CDR3 length: 15 amino acids. Germline-derived CDR1 and CDR2 are DFQATT and SNEGSKA (reference sequence). The CDR3 sequence is CSARGDREPVYTQYF. CDR3 sequence (DNA): TGCAGTGCTAGAGGGGACAGGGAACCAGTTTATACGCAGTATTTT.